This T cell receptor (beta chain) comes out of a study of identical twins. In TCRdb, the 5' RACE reads were re-called with MiXCR into one record per CDR3 protein. The data hold hundreds of thousands of distinct CDR3 sequences, with about 18% observed a single time. In regard to this clonotype: Its antigen is not known.

Trimming removed 6 bases from V and 4 bases from J, with 16 bases in between. This CDR3 is built from 14 residues. Germline V gives CDR1 SGHRS, CDR2 YFSETQ. Findings and limits, study-wide: Beta clonotypes that were abundant in cord blood contained fewer insertions, a pattern absent from memory repertoires.

This sample was also put to use in a study of T cells expressing NK-cell markers. That work states: These clonotypes additionally ranked first within the CD3+CD56-NKG2C+ fraction of a handful of donors.

The specimen was PBMCs. The clonotype was recovered from a woman younger than 35 in good health. The V gene is TRBV5-1, the J gene TRBJ1-1; D is possibly TRBD1 (5 bases). This CDR3 reads CASTSDTRSTEAFF. The CDR3 DNA reads TGCGCCAGCACCTCGGACACGCGTAGCACTGAAGCTTTCTTT. The full variable domain, in which reference TRBV5-1 and TRBJ1-1 provide the parts outside the CDR3, is KAGVTQTPRYLIKTRGQQVTLSCSPISGHRSVSWYQQTPGQGLQFLFEYFSETQRNKGNFPGRFSGRQFSNSRSEMNVSTLELGDSALYLCASTSDTRSTEAFFGQGTRLTVV.